This TCR beta chain originates from a study of shared clonotypes between healthy human individuals. Study-level points and caveats: Naive subsets generally exceeded memory subsets in estimated richness.

A note on this clone: The antigen remains undetermined.

Healthy adults negative for HIV, lacking recent acute infections or vaccinations, served as donors. Sequenced by immunoSEQ multiplex PCR; TCRdb stores in-frame clones only, minus some. The sample holds over 2 million clones, 95% seen once. The CDR3 length is 13 residues. Trimming removed 4 bases at V and 8 bases at J, with 14 bases between. The germline V gene has CDR1 MGHRA and CDR2 YSYEKL. The chain combines TRBV4-1 with TRBJ1-2; tentatively, D is TRBD1 (5 bases). The specimen sequenced was naive CD4+ T cells sorted from blood. Subset denoted: CD45RA+ positively selected. The source is a man in his late teens or twenties in good health. CDR3 in DNA: TGCGCCAGCAGCCCGACGGGGACGAGGGGCTACACCTTC. The encoded protein is CASSPTGTRGYTF.